The rows below give T cell receptor beta chains drawn from one sample of a study of OX40 agonist ivuxolimab in advanced cancers. TCRdb's copy holds only in-frame clones and misses some; the assay was immunoSEQ multiplex PCR. In the table there are 55,000 to 80,000 clones, roughly 90% of which are singletons. The sample in question was CD4+ or CD8+ T cells sorted from blood, obtained in a trial of the OX40 agonist ivuxolimab. The receptors were sampled from an adult with an advanced solid tumor such as melanoma, head and neck, liver or kidney cancer. The CDR3 runs from the conserved cysteine through the conserved F or W. D genes are given only for firm matches. Where a row states a size, it is once, few, many or the class of an expanded clone; other rows omit it.

clone size: once
J gene: TRBJ2-1
V gene: TRBV2
D gene: -
CDR3 DNA: TGTGCCAGCGGTAAGGAGACGGTCGCTTACAATGAGCAGTTCTTC
CDR3 protein: CASGKETVAYNEQFF

clone size: -
J gene: TRBJ1-2
V gene: TRBV2
D gene: -
CDR3 DNA: TGTGCCAGCAGTGAAGCCAATTTTTGGGCAGCGGATAACTATGGCTACACCTTC
CDR3 protein: CASSEANFWAADNYGYTF

clone size: -
J gene: TRBJ2-3
V gene: TRBV15
D gene: -
CDR3 DNA: TGTGCCACCAGCAGAGATTCCATTATATTCTCCCGAACAGATACGCAGTATTTT
CDR3 protein: CATSRDSIIFSRTDTQYF

clone size: -
J gene: TRBJ2-5
V gene: TRBV29-1
D gene: TRBD2
CDR3 DNA: TGCAGCCTTCGACTAGCGGGGGGTCAAGAGACCCAGTACTTC
CDR3 protein: CSLRLAGGQETQYF

clone size: -
J gene: TRBJ1-1
V gene: TRBV2
D gene: -
CDR3 DNA: TGTGCCAGCAGACCAGCCAGGGGCAACACTGAAGCTTTCTTT
CDR3 protein: CASRPARGNTEAFF

clone size: -
J gene: TRBJ1-1
V gene: TRBV5-1
D gene: TRBD1
CDR3 DNA: TGCGCCAGCAGCTTGGAAACAGGGGGCCGTTACACTGAAGCTTTCTTT
CDR3 protein: CASSLETGGRYTEAFF

clone size: -
J gene: TRBJ2-1
V gene: TRBV5-1
D gene: TRBD2
CDR3 DNA: TGCGCCAGCAGTTATATAGCGGGAGGTCAAATCCACAATGAGCAGTTCTTC
CDR3 protein: CASSYIAGGQIHNEQFF

clone size: -
J gene: TRBJ1-4
V gene: TRBV14
D gene: -
CDR3 DNA: TGTGCCAGCAGCCAAGTCTTGAGAACTACAGGGGAAAAACTGTTTTTT
CDR3 protein: CASSQVLRTTGEKLFF

clone size: -
J gene: TRBJ1-6
V gene: TRBV2
D gene: TRBD1
CDR3 DNA: TGTGCCAGCAGCATCGGGACAGTTAATAATTCACCCCTCCACTTT
CDR3 protein: CASSIGTVNNSPLHF

clone size: -
J gene: TRBJ2-3
V gene: TRBV29-1
D gene: -
CDR3 DNA: TGCAGCGTTGAAGAGAGCACAGATACGCAGTATTTT
CDR3 protein: CSVEESTDTQYF

clone size: -
J gene: TRBJ2-1
V gene: TRBV11-3
D gene: TRBD2
CDR3 DNA: TGTGCCAGCAGCTTGGGACTAGCGGATGAGCAGTTCTTC
CDR3 protein: CASSLGLADEQFF

clone size: medium-sized
J gene: TRBJ2-7
V gene: TRBV5-1
D gene: -
CDR3 DNA: TGCGCCAGCAGCGGGCAGGTCAGCTCCTACGAGCAGTACTTC
CDR3 protein: CASSGQVSSYEQYF

clone size: -
J gene: TRBJ2-7
V gene: TRBV28
D gene: TRBD2
CDR3 DNA: TGTGCCAGCAGTCCCGGGACTAGTTACGAGCAGTACTTC
CDR3 protein: CASSPGTSYEQYF

clone size: once
J gene: TRBJ1-1
V gene: TRBV6-6
D gene: -
CDR3 DNA: TGTGCCAGCAGTTGGGGGTTGGGCACTGAAGCTTTCTTT
CDR3 protein: CASSWGLGTEAFF

clone size: -
J gene: TRBJ1-4
V gene: TRBV10-1
D gene: TRBD1
CDR3 DNA: TGCGCCAGTCGGGCGGGACAGTCCAATAATGAAAAACTGTTTTTT
CDR3 protein: CASRAGQSNNEKLFF

clone size: -
J gene: TRBJ2-7
V gene: TRBV21-1
D gene: -
CDR3 DNA: TGTGCCAGCAGCAAAGGACCGGGGACAGGGGACGAGCAGTACTTC
CDR3 protein: CASSKGPGTGDEQYF

clone size: once
J gene: TRBJ2-5
V gene: TRBV6-5
D gene: TRBD1
CDR3 DNA: TGTGCCAGCAGTGCAGGGGGTCAAGAGACCCAGTACTTC
CDR3 protein: CASSAGGQETQYF

clone size: -
J gene: TRBJ1-4
V gene: TRBV7-9
D gene: -
CDR3 DNA: TGTGCCAGCAGCGCCGGAGGGGAAAAACTGTTTTTT
CDR3 protein: CASSAGGEKLFF

clone size: -
J gene: TRBJ2-1
V gene: TRBV11-2
D gene: TRBD2
CDR3 DNA: TGTGCCAGCAGCTTGAGACTAGCGGGGGGTCCCACTACCTACAATGAGCAGTTCTTC
CDR3 protein: CASSLRLAGGPTTYNEQFF

clone size: -
J gene: TRBJ1-4
V gene: TRBV6-5
D gene: TRBD1
CDR3 DNA: TGTGCCAGCAGCAGACAGGGGGTTAATGAAAAACTGTTTTTT
CDR3 protein: CASSRQGVNEKLFF

clone size: -
J gene: TRBJ2-3
V gene: TRBV6-5
D gene: -
CDR3 DNA: TGTGCCAGCAGTCCACAGGGATTCGGCACAGATACGCAGTATTTT
CDR3 protein: CASSPQGFGTDTQYF

clone size: -
J gene: TRBJ2-2
V gene: TRBV5-1
D gene: -
CDR3 DNA: TGCGCCAGCAGCTTGGTCGCCGGGGAGCTGTTTTTT
CDR3 protein: CASSLVAGELFF

clone size: -
J gene: TRBJ1-5
V gene: TRBV6-1
D gene: -
CDR3 DNA: TGTGCCAGCAGGCCTGGACACATAAATCAGCCCCAGCATTTT
CDR3 protein: CASRPGHINQPQHF

clone size: -
J gene: TRBJ1-5
V gene: TRBV5-5
D gene: TRBD1
CDR3 DNA: TGTGCCAGCAGCTTGTTCCCCGGGACAGGGAACAATCAGCCCCAGCATTTT
CDR3 protein: CASSLFPGTGNNQPQHF

clone size: -
J gene: TRBJ2-7
V gene: TRBV6-6
D gene: -
CDR3 DNA: TGTGCCACCGCGAGGGGGGAATTCGAGCAGTACTTC
CDR3 protein: CATARGEFEQYF

clone size: -
J gene: TRBJ1-5
V gene: TRBV10-3
D gene: TRBD1
CDR3 DNA: TGTGCCATCAGTGATTCGGACAGGGGAGAGGGGCAGCCCCAGCATTTT
CDR3 protein: CAISDSDRGEGQPQHF

clone size: -
J gene: TRBJ2-5
V gene: TRBV6-6
D gene: -
CDR3 DNA: TGTGCCAGCAGTTATTTCGGGGCAGAGACCCAGTACTTC
CDR3 protein: CASSYFGAETQYF

clone size: once
J gene: TRBJ1-1
V gene: TRBV5-1
D gene: -
CDR3 DNA: TGCGCCAGCAGCTTGGTGGAGGTGGGACTGAACACTGAAGCTTTCTTT
CDR3 protein: CASSLVEVGLNTEAFF

clone size: -
J gene: TRBJ2-7
V gene: TRBV6-5
D gene: TRBD2
CDR3 DNA: TGTGCCAGCAGTTACCTGACTAGCGGGGGGCAAGGCGAGCAGTACTTC
CDR3 protein: CASSYLTSGGQGEQYF

clone size: -
J gene: TRBJ1-1
V gene: TRBV18
D gene: TRBD1
CDR3 DNA: TGTGCCAGCTCACGGGCGGGACAGGTGTCGACTGAAGCTTTCTTT
CDR3 protein: CASSRAGQVSTEAFF

clone size: -
J gene: TRBJ2-5
V gene: TRBV5-5
D gene: TRBD2
CDR3 DNA: TGTGCCAGCAGCTTGGGGGTGGTGGCTAGCGGGGTACAAGAGACCCAGTACTTC
CDR3 protein: CASSLGVVASGVQETQYF

clone size: -
J gene: TRBJ2-3
V gene: TRBV7-3
D gene: TRBD2
CDR3 DNA: TGTGCCAGCAGCCGCCACACTAGCGGGAATGGAGATACGCAGTATTTT
CDR3 protein: CASSRHTSGNGDTQYF

clone size: -
J gene: TRBJ1-2
V gene: TRBV5-4
D gene: TRBD1
CDR3 DNA: TGTGCCAGCAGCTTACTCGGACAGGGGGGCTACACCTTC
CDR3 protein: CASSLLGQGGYTF

clone size: -
J gene: TRBJ2-1
V gene: TRBV6-1
D gene: -
CDR3 DNA: TGTGCCAGCAGTGAAGTTTGGCAGGGGAAGGAGCAGTTCTTC
CDR3 protein: CASSEVWQGKEQFF

clone size: -
J gene: TRBJ2-6
V gene: TRBV12-2
D gene: -
CDR3 DNA: TGTGCAAGTCGACCGACAGCTGGGGCCAACGTCCTGACTTTC
CDR3 protein: CASRPTAGANVLTF

clone size: -
J gene: TRBJ2-1
V gene: TRBV6-5
D gene: -
CDR3 DNA: TGTGCCAGCAGTCTGACTCAGGGGTCCTACAATGAGCAGTTCTTC
CDR3 protein: CASSLTQGSYNEQFF

clone size: -
J gene: TRBJ1-4
V gene: TRBV6-1
D gene: -
CDR3 DNA: TGTGCCAGCACTATGGGGCAACGGTGGGAAAAACTGTTTTTT
CDR3 protein: CASTMGQRWEKLFF

clone size: once
J gene: TRBJ2-3
V gene: TRBV6-1
D gene: -
CDR3 DNA: TGTGCCAGCAGCTCATATTCCTCAGGGGATACGCAGTATTTT
CDR3 protein: CASSSYSSGDTQYF

clone size: once
J gene: TRBJ1-3
V gene: TRBV25-1
D gene: -
CDR3 DNA: TGTGCCAGCAGTGAATCGGGTTCTGGAAACACCATATATTTT
CDR3 protein: CASSESGSGNTIYF

clone size: -
J gene: TRBJ1-2
V gene: TRBV7-9
D gene: -
CDR3 DNA: TGTGCCAGCAGCCTAGGTGGGACTAACTATGGCTACACCTTC
CDR3 protein: CASSLGGTNYGYTF

clone size: -
J gene: TRBJ2-7
V gene: TRBV5-8
D gene: TRBD1
CDR3 DNA: TGTGCCAGCAGTCAGGACAGGGCCTACGAGCAGTACTTC
CDR3 protein: CASSQDRAYEQYF

clone size: -
J gene: TRBJ2-7
V gene: TRBV11-2
D gene: -
CDR3 DNA: TGTGCCAGCAGCGTCCACTACGAGCAGTACTTC
CDR3 protein: CASSVHYEQYF

clone size: -
J gene: TRBJ1-1
V gene: TRBV7-3
D gene: -
CDR3 DNA: TGTGCCAGCAGCTTATTTGTCTTGGGGGAAGCTTTCTTT
CDR3 protein: CASSLFVLGEAFF

clone size: -
J gene: TRBJ1-2
V gene: TRBV5-1
D gene: TRBD1
CDR3 DNA: TGCGCCAGCAGCCTTTTAACAGGGGGCGATCGATTTGGCTACACCTTC
CDR3 protein: CASSLLTGGDRFGYTF

clone size: -
J gene: TRBJ1-2
V gene: TRBV6-5
D gene: -
CDR3 DNA: TGTGCCAGCAAATTTTTAGGGGTGGGCGGCTACACCTTC
CDR3 protein: CASKFLGVGGYTF

clone size: -
J gene: TRBJ1-4
V gene: TRBV4-1
D gene: TRBD1
CDR3 DNA: TGCGCCAGCAGCCAAGATCTCGAGGGGGCGGGAACTAATGAAAAACTGTTTTTT
CDR3 protein: CASSQDLEGAGTNEKLFF

clone size: few
J gene: TRBJ2-7
V gene: TRBV7-8
D gene: -
CDR3 DNA: TGTGCCAGCAGCTCTCACTACGAGCAGTACTTC
CDR3 protein: CASSSHYEQYF

clone size: -
J gene: TRBJ1-1
V gene: TRBV6-5
D gene: -
CDR3 DNA: TGTGCCAGCACTCGGGGGGCAGGGAGTACTGAAGCTTTCTTT
CDR3 protein: CASTRGAGSTEAFF

clone size: -
J gene: TRBJ2-1
V gene: TRBV11-1
D gene: TRBD2
CDR3 DNA: TGTGCCAGCAGCTTAAAACTAGCGGGAGGCAATGAGCAGTTCTTC
CDR3 protein: CASSLKLAGGNEQFF

clone size: -
J gene: TRBJ1-6
V gene: TRBV18
D gene: -
CDR3 DNA: TGTGCCAGCTCATCCTCGGGGGAAAATTCACCCCTCCACTTT
CDR3 protein: CASSSSGENSPLHF

clone size: -
J gene: TRBJ1-2
V gene: TRBV7-6
D gene: TRBD1
CDR3 DNA: TGTGCCAGCAGCCCCTGGACAGGGGACGGCTACACCTTC
CDR3 protein: CASSPWTGDGYTF

clone size: -
J gene: TRBJ1-2
V gene: TRBV9
D gene: -
CDR3 DNA: TGTGCCAGCACCCGGACAGAAAACTATGGCTACACCTTC
CDR3 protein: CASTRTENYGYTF

clone size: -
J gene: TRBJ2-5
V gene: TRBV5-6
D gene: TRBD2
CDR3 DNA: TGTGCCAGCAGCTTGGGACTAGCGGGGATGGAGACCCAGTACTTC
CDR3 protein: CASSLGLAGMETQYF

clone size: -
J gene: TRBJ2-5
V gene: TRBV10-1
D gene: -
CDR3 DNA: TGCGCCAGCAGTGAAATTCGGTCGGGGACCCAGTACTTC
CDR3 protein: CASSEIRSGTQYF